This entry describes one T cell receptor beta chain. What it binds is not known. A read error may be the cause here, since a much bigger clone is one base away. This sample is part of a study of tumor and adjacent non-tumor tissue in lung cancer. About the study: Histology: eleven to twelve adenocarcinoma, a couple of squamous cell carcinoma, 1 small cell lung cancer. Aged about 31 to 80 years, patients included more than nine men and about five women with stage I to III disease.

TCRbeta libraries were built with three rounds of nested PCR, modified from ARM-PCR. A single record per CDR3 protein comes from TCRdb applying MiXCR to the multiplex PCR reads. The sample lists some 99,000 distinct CDR3 sequences, roughly 73% seen once, with about 40% in the top ten. General study results and limits: Significantly higher TCR diversity was found in tumor than normal lung.

The template was RNA from unsorted bulk tissue. Donors were chemotherapy-naive, newly diagnosed lung cancer surgical patients in China, August–late 2014. The CDR3 runs to 16 residues. Per the germline V gene, CDR1 is LGHNA and CDR2 is YSLEER. This TCR came from a woman aged 60-75 years with non-small cell lung cancer. Specimen: lung tumor tissue. The chain employs TRBV4-3 and TRBJ2-1, with D possibly TRBD1 on 6 matching bases. The CDR3 DNA sequence: TGCGCCAACAGCCAAGATCTACAGGGCTCCTACAATGAGCAGTTCTTC. Amino acids: CANSQDLQGSYNEQFF.